This T cell receptor (beta chain) was retrieved from a study of STAT5B mutations in CD4+ large granular lymphocyte leukemia. V lost 0 bases to trimming and J lost 7 bases; unmatched junction nucleotides: 4. CDR3 size: 15 residues. Germline CDR1 is SGHDT and CDR2 is YYEEEE. The protocol was immunoSEQ multiplex PCR, while the TCRdb copy is restricted to in-frame clones and leaves out a portion. The table lists 30,000 or so clones, 65% to 85% of them singletons. This chain links TRBV5-6 with TRBJ1-6; 7 nucleotides line up with TRBD1. The sequenced material came from CD4+ T cells from blood buffy coats. The source is a human donor in good health. CDR3 in amino acids: CASSLVDRANSPLHF. The CDR3 nucleotides are TGTGCCAGCAGCTTGGTAGACAGGGCCAATTCACCCCTCCACTTT.